The 27 T cell receptor beta chains listed next were all sequenced from one sample in a study of T-cell reconstitution after alpha-beta-depleted transplantation in children. Unique molecular identifiers were used in preparing the TCRbeta library. TCRdb redid the calling of the PCR reads with MiXCR, one entry per CDR3 protein. The sample gives some 840,000 distinct CDR3 sequences, under 20% of which show up once; 5% is in the top ten. This specimen consisted of PBMCs, mostly from graft donor cells, obtained 360 days after TCRalphabeta/CD19-depleted stem cell transplant. These receptors came from a male patient between 10 and 17 years old who had a stem cell transplant for acute lymphoblastic leukemia, so the T cells may come from the graft donor.

The J gene is TRBJ1-5, the V gene TRBV4-1; 7 bases align to TRBD1. The trim removed 4 bases at V and 1 base at J, leaving 7 bases unmatched. CDR3 length: 16 amino acids. CDR1 and CDR2 from the germline V gene are MGHRA and YSYEKL. This CDR3 reads CASSRSTGNSNQPQHF. In DNA, the CDR3 is TGCGCCAGCAGCCGATCGACAGGGAACAGCAATCAGCCCCAGCATTTT.

V usage is TRBV4-1 and J usage is TRBJ2-3; D is ambiguous. The CDR3 length is 14 residues. CDR1 is MGHRA, CDR2 YSYEKL, per germline. Deletions cut 1 base from V and 5 bases from J, with 10 bases between. CDR3 sequence: CASSQVEWVDTQYF. The CDR3 nucleotides are TGCGCCAGCAGCCAAGTTGAATGGGTAGATACGCAGTATTTT.

This clonotype was counted ten times or more. This chain uses TRBV5-5 with TRBJ2-7; TRBD1 might be the D (5 bases). The germline V and J ends were trimmed by 3 bases and 1 base, with 14 bases remaining between them. The length of the CDR3 is 15 residues. Germline lookup yields CDR1 SGHKS and CDR2 YYEKEE (reference sequence). The CDR3 spells CASSWGDVLSYEQYF. CDR3 bases: TGTGCCAGCAGCTGGGGCGACGTCCTTTCCTACGAGCAGTACTTC.

The V and J genes are TRBV27 and TRBJ2-2; 8 positions match TRBD2. The V and J ends lost 1 base and 6 bases, in that order; junction bases with no gene match: 7. This CDR3 comprises 16 residues. Germline CDR1 and CDR2: MNHEY and SMNVEV (reference sequence). Here the CDR3 reads CASSLYLGAGAGELFF. As DNA, the CDR3 is TGTGCCAGCAGTTTATACCTCGGAGCGGGAGCCGGGGAGCTGTTTTTT.

The rearrangement links TRBV29-1 to TRBJ1-1, with 8 bases lining up with TRBD1. The CDR3 contains 14 residues. V shed 4 bases and J 7 bases; nucleotides not matched to a gene: 11. The V gene's germline CDR1 is SQVTM and CDR2 ANQGSEA. The CDR3 sequence is CSVAGGRGQGEAFF. The DNA of the CDR3 is TGCAGCGTTGCGGGGGGCAGGGGGCAAGGTGAAGCTTTCTTT.

The chain carries TRBV3-1 and TRBJ1-1; 10 bases map to TRBD1. Germline-derived CDR1 and CDR2 are LGHDT and YNNKEL (reference sequence). This CDR3 spans 16 amino acids. V dropped 4 bases and J dropped 1; count of bases not matched to a gene: 6. The CDR3 DNA reads TGTGCCAGCAGCCGCCCGGGACAGGGGTCGAACACTGAAGCTTTCTTT. It is translated as CASSRPGQGSNTEAFF.

The chain links TRBV6-2 or TRBV6-3 to TRBJ2-3; 12 bases map to TRBD2. Trimming at V came to 4 bases and at J to 4 bases, leaving 6 bases not matched to a gene. CDR1 MNHEY and CDR2 SVGEGT come from the germline V gene. The CDR3 loop spans 16 amino acids. The CDR3 region has the DNA TGTGCCAGCAGTTCCCTAGCGGGAGGGCCGTCAGATACGCAGTATTTT. It yields the protein CASSSLAGGPSDTQYF.

This clonotype was picked up many times. The chain recombines TRBV11-2 with TRBJ1-1; 7 positions agree with TRBD1. The V gene's germline CDR1 is SGHAT and CDR2 FQNNGV. Trimming removed 5 bases from V and 2 bases from J; junction bases left unmatched: 5. The CDR3 is 14 amino acids. CDR3 in amino acids: CASSRGQANTEAFF. CDR3 nucleotides: TGTGCCAGCAGCCGAGGACAGGCAAACACTGAAGCTTTCTTT.

This clonotype was seen ten or more times. Relative to the germline gene, one junction end is altered; a read error may explain this. This sequence joins TRBV12-3 or TRBV12-4 and TRBJ2-3; D is uncertain. The CDR3 is made up of 14 amino acids. The CDR3 DNA is TGTGCCAGCAGTCCCGCCGGACGGCGGCGCATGGGGAATTTT. Protein: CASSPAGRRRMGNF.

This clonotype has a handful of counts. The chain links TRBV4-1 to TRBJ2-1; D is tentatively TRBD1 or TRBD2 (5 bases each). This CDR3 has 20 residues. Trimming removed 5 bases at V and 8 bases at J, with 34 bases between. The germline V gene has CDR1 MGHRA and CDR2 YSYEKL. The CDR3 DNA sequence: TGCGCCAGCAGCTTCCCCCCAAGGCCTAGGGACCAATCGAAGGGCCATGAGCAGTTCTTC. It is translated as CASSFPPRPRDQSKGHEQFF.

This clonotype came up a few times. DNA for the CDR3: TGTGCCAGCAGCAAACTGGTCCGAGAGACCCAGTACTTC. Its translation: CASSKLVRETQYF. The rearrangement links TRBV21-1 to TRBJ2-5. TRBV21-1 corresponds to a pseudogene. This CDR3 comprises 13 residues.

Turning to this clonotype: At one of its ends the junction is not consistent with the germline gene, which may arise from a read error. This rearrangement joins TRBV6-2 or TRBV6-3 to TRBJ2-1; D remains unclear. CDR1 MNHEY and CDR2 SVGEGT come from the germline V gene. The CDR3 spans 15 residues. The CDR3 bases are TGTGCCAGCAGTAAAGACCGGCGTCCAAACAATGAGCAGCTCTTC. It specifies CASSKDRRPNNEQLF.

The rearrangement links TRBV5-5 to TRBJ2-2, with 11 bases aligning to TRBD2. Germline lookup yields CDR1 SGHKS and CDR2 YYEKEE (reference sequence). J gave up 2 bases and V 1 base, and 7 bases lay outside the gene matches. This CDR3 is 18 amino acids long. The CDR3 coding sequence is TGTGCCAGCAGCTTGCCCGGGACTAGCGGACGTAACACCGGGGAGCTGTTTTTT. This encodes CASSLPGTSGRNTGELFF.

The chain recombines TRBV5-1 with TRBJ2-6; no firm D call. Trimming shortened V by 3 bases and J by 0 bases, and 22 bases separated the two germline ends. Germline CDR1 and CDR2: SGHRS and YFSETQ. The CDR3 extends over 20 amino acids. CDR3 region: CASSSLARSKVSSGANVLTF. The CDR3 nucleotides read TGCGCCAGCAGCTCCCTCGCACGGAGCAAAGTAAGCTCTGGGGCCAACGTCCTGACTTTC.

The J gene is TRBJ2-1, the V gene TRBV5-1, with 8 positions matching TRBD1. The V gene end was trimmed by 0 bases and the J gene end by 8 bases; junction bases not matched to a gene: 10. This CDR3 spans 16 amino acids. The germline V gene has CDR1 SGHRS and CDR2 YFSETQ. The CDR3 region is CASSLVERQGWDEQFF. CDR3 bases: TGCGCCAGCAGCTTGGTGGAACGACAGGGGTGGGATGAGCAGTTCTTC.

The chain links TRBV7-3 to TRBJ2-2; no clear D gene. V was clipped by 4 bases and J by 7 bases, with 13 bases between them. Per the germline V gene, CDR1 is SGHTA and CDR2 is FQGTGA. The CDR3 covers 14 residues. The CDR3 coding sequence is TGTGCCAGCAGCTCCTCGGCGGCCGGCGGGGAGCTGTTTTTT. Protein product: CASSSSAAGGELFF.

This clonotype was picked up a small number of times. This sequence joins TRBV4-1 and TRBJ1-1; no clear D gene. CDR1 and CDR2 from the germline V gene are MGHRA and YSYEKL. There are 14 residues in the CDR3. Trimming pared 1 base from V and 0 bases from J, leaving 6 bases between. In DNA form, the CDR3 reads TGCGCCAGCAGCCAAGGCAAGATGAACACTGAAGCTTTCTTT. This sequence encodes CASSQGKMNTEAFF.

V and J are TRBV6-1 and TRBJ2-7; TRBD2 matches at 9 bases. J gave up 7 bases and V 6 bases, and 16 bases lay outside the gene matches. CDR3 size: 16 residues. CDR1 is MNHNS, CDR2 SASEGT, per germline. The CDR3 sequence is CASRNLAGVSSWEQYF. The CDR3 nucleotides read TGTGCCAGCAGGAACTTAGCGGGAGTCTCCTCCTGGGAGCAGTACTTC.

Only a few counts were recorded for this clonotype. The chain is built from TRBV27 and TRBJ2-7; 8 bases are shared with TRBD1. J lost 4 bases, V lost 5 bases, and 10 bases had no gene match. The CDR3 totals 15 residues. In germline, CDR1 is MNHEY, CDR2 SMNVEV (reference sequence). CDR3 coding DNA: TGTGCCAGCAGTCTCAGGACAGGGAGGTTGTACGAGCAGTACTTC. Encoded protein: CASSLRTGRLYEQYF.

This clonotype was observed a few times. V is TRBV6-5 and J is TRBJ2-7; possibly TRBD1 or TRBD2 for D (7 bases each). V shed 0 bases and J shed 7 bases, with 19 bases lying between them. The CDR3 has 16 amino acids. Germline loops: CDR1 MNHEY, CDR2 SVGAGI. The CDR3 coding sequence is TGTGCCAGCAGTTACTCGGGGAGGGGGCGCCCGGAGGAGCAGTACTTC. It is translated as CASSYSGRGRPEEQYF.

This clonotype was counted many times. The chain carries TRBV24-1 and TRBJ2-1; TRBD2 aligns across 14 bases. V gave up 2 bases and J gave up 4 bases; unmatched junction bases: 3. From germline, CDR1 is KGHDR and CDR2 SFDVKD. This CDR3 contains 17 residues. The CDR3 region is CATSDSRLAGGYNEQFF. CDR3 DNA sequence: TGTGCCACCAGTGATTCCCGACTAGCGGGAGGGTACAATGAGCAGTTCTTC.

The gene calls are TRBV5-1 and TRBJ2-4; TRBD1 might be the D (5 bases). The germline V and J ends were trimmed by 0 bases and 8 bases, with 6 bases remaining between them. The CDR3 extends over 12 amino acids. Germline lookup yields CDR1 SGHRS and CDR2 YFSETQ. The CDR3 sequence is CASSLARDIQYF. The DNA of the CDR3 is TGCGCCAGCAGCTTGGCCAGGGACATTCAGTACTTC. Looking up the rest from reference TRBV5-1 and TRBJ2-4 gives the full variable domain: KAGVTQTPRYLIKTRGQQVTLSCSPISGHRSVSWYQQTPGQGLQFLFEYFSETQRNKGNFPGRFSGRQFSNSRSEMNVSTLELGDSALYLCASSLARDIQYFGAGTRLSVL.

About this clonotype itself: At one end the junction does not follow the germline gene, possibly because of a read error. The CDR3 DNA reads as TGTGCCGTATACGGGGACACGGAAGCTTTCTTT. Translating it yields CAVYGDTEAFF. The V gene is TRBV2, the J gene TRBJ1-1, with D possibly TRBD1 on 6 matching bases. This CDR3 spans 11 amino acids. CDR1 is SNHLY, CDR2 FYNNEI, per germline.

This clonotype was recorded many times. The chain combines TRBV5-1 with TRBJ2-1; 14 nucleotides line up with TRBD2. V was clipped by 0 bases and J by 6 bases; unmatched bases: 8. Per germline, CDR1 SGHRS and CDR2 YFSETQ. The CDR3 is 18 amino acids. In DNA form, the CDR3 reads TGCGCCAGCAGCTTGGCCACCCTGACTAGCGGGAGGGCCAATGAGCAGTTCTTC. Amino acids: CASSLATLTSGRANEQFF.

The genes are TRBV7-6 and TRBJ1-5; weak D call: TRBD1 (6 bases). V was shortened by 2 bases and J by 0 bases, with 17 bases between the two germline ends. CDR1 is SGHVS and CDR2 is FNYEAQ in the germline V gene. The CDR3 is 18 amino acids. In DNA form, the CDR3 reads TGTGCCAGCAGCTTAAAAGCAAGGACAGATATTAGCAATCAGCCCCAGCATTTT. Translated, it gives CASSLKARTDISNQPQHF. The full variable domain, completed using reference TRBV7-6 and TRBJ1-5, is GAGVSQSPRYKVTKRGQDVALRCDPISGHVSLYWYRQALGQGPEFLTYFNYEAQQDKSGLPNDRFSAERPEGSISTLTIQRTEQRDSAMYRCASSLKARTDISNQPQHFGDGTRLSIL.

V is TRBV27 and J is TRBJ2-1; no definite D call. Trimming removed 5 bases at V and 0 bases at J, with 20 bases between. CDR3 length: 18 amino acids. The germline V gene has CDR1 MNHEY and CDR2 SMNVEV (reference sequence). This CDR3 reads CASSASVVAGSSYNEQFF. The CDR3 DNA sequence: TGTGCCAGCAGTGCATCCGTTGTAGCCGGTAGCTCCTACAATGAGCAGTTCTTC.

This clonotype was picked up a small number of times. The chain couples TRBV5-5 to TRBJ2-7, with TRBD1 matching over 10 bases. V lost 1 base to trimming and J lost 5 bases; unmatched junction nucleotides: 6. Looked up from germline, CDR1 is SGHKS and CDR2 is YYEKEE (reference sequence). CDR3 length: 15 amino acids. CDR3 amino acids: CASSLRDRGIDEQYF. The CDR3 nucleotides read TGTGCCAGCAGCTTGCGGGACAGGGGTATCGACGAGCAGTACTTC.